The source of this T cell receptor (beta chain) is a study of cytomegalovirus exposure and HLA in healthy donors. The CDR3 is made up of 12 amino acids. V was shortened by 6 bases and J by 2 bases, with 8 bases between the two germline ends. Germline CDR1 MNHEY, CDR2 SMNVEV (reference sequence). It was with 60 Vbeta and 13 Jbeta primers that the PCR ran. Libraries were prepared by immunoSEQ multiplex PCR; TCRdb keeps only in-frame clonotypes and omits some of them. The sample has some 140,000 clones; more than 70% are singletons. This clone was counted a few times. The V gene is TRBV27, the J gene TRBJ2-7; TRBD2 is a possible D gene (5 bases). Sequenced input: PBMCs. This sequence originates from a man in his forties in good health and CMV-seronegative. This CDR3 is CASREGPYEQYF. The CDR3 DNA reads as TGTGCCAGCAGAGAGGGTCCCTACGAGCAGTACTTC.